Listed below are T cell receptor beta chains from one sample, sequenced in a study of blood T cell repertoires in COVID-19. Here immunoSEQ multiplex PCR was the method, and the copy in TCRdb shows in-frame clones only, minus some. The table lists under 300,000 clones, 70% to 90% of them singletons. The specimen was peripheral blood. These receptors came from a middle-aged woman who had recovered from COVID-19. The CDR3 runs from the conserved cysteine through the conserved F or W. The D gene is left open where the match is weak. A clone size is listed for some rows: how often the clone was seen (once, few, many), or a class if it is expanded.

j_gene: TRBJ2-1
d_gene: -
v_gene: TRBV9
abundance: -
CDR3nt: TGTGCCAGCAGCGTATACGACAGCTCCTACAATGAGCAGTTCTTC
CDR3aa: CASSVYDSSYNEQFF

j_gene: TRBJ1-3
d_gene: -
v_gene: TRBV5-1
abundance: -
CDR3nt: TGCGCCAGCAGACCGGGGTCGGCTGGAAACACCATATATTTT
CDR3aa: CASRPGSAGNTIYF

j_gene: TRBJ1-4
d_gene: -
v_gene: TRBV29-1
abundance: -
CDR3nt: TGCAGCGTCACCCGGGACAACACTAATGAAAAACTGTTTTTT
CDR3aa: CSVTRDNTNEKLFF

j_gene: TRBJ2-3
d_gene: TRBD1
v_gene: TRBV19
abundance: once
CDR3nt: TGTGCCAGTAGCCCGGACAGGGGAGAGGATACGCAGTATTTT
CDR3aa: CASSPDRGEDTQYF

j_gene: TRBJ1-5
d_gene: TRBD1
v_gene: TRBV7-2
abundance: -
CDR3nt: TGTGCCAGCAGCTTAACAACAGGGGGCCTTACTAGCAATCAGCCCCAGCATTTT
CDR3aa: CASSLTTGGLTSNQPQHF

j_gene: TRBJ2-1
d_gene: TRBD1
v_gene: TRBV7-2
abundance: -
CDR3nt: TGTGCCAGCAGCTTAGGGGGGACAGGGCATAATGAGCAGTTCTTC
CDR3aa: CASSLGGTGHNEQFF

j_gene: TRBJ1-6
d_gene: -
v_gene: TRBV25-1
abundance: few
CDR3nt: TGTGCCAGCAGTGAATACGGACACGCAAAGGGATCACCCCTCCACTTT
CDR3aa: CASSEYGHAKGSPLHF

j_gene: TRBJ1-4
d_gene: -
v_gene: TRBV6-6
abundance: -
CDR3nt: TGTGCCAGCAGTCACGAGAGCCTGACAGCAACTAATGAAAAACTGTTTTTT
CDR3aa: CASSHESLTATNEKLFF

j_gene: TRBJ1-5
d_gene: TRBD1
v_gene: TRBV9
abundance: few
CDR3nt: TGTGCCAGCAGCGTAGGGGGACAGCCCAATCAGCCCCAGCATTTT
CDR3aa: CASSVGGQPNQPQHF

j_gene: TRBJ2-3
d_gene: -
v_gene: TRBV10-2
abundance: many
CDR3nt: TGCGCCAGCAGGGGTTCGGGAGACGCAGATACGCAGTATTTT
CDR3aa: CASRGSGDADTQYF

j_gene: TRBJ2-4
d_gene: TRBD1
v_gene: TRBV6-5
abundance: -
CDR3nt: TGTGCCAGCAGTACAGGGGGCGCCCTTTACATTCAGTACTTC
CDR3aa: CASSTGGALYIQYF

j_gene: TRBJ2-5
d_gene: TRBD2
v_gene: TRBV4-2
abundance: -
CDR3nt: TGTGCCAGCAGCCAAGCCCTCGGGGGGGCGATCATAAAGACCCAGTACTTC
CDR3aa: CASSQALGGAIIKTQYF

j_gene: TRBJ1-1
d_gene: -
v_gene: TRBV19
abundance: -
CDR3nt: TGTGCCAGTAGTATATCGGGGGGCGTGAACACTGAAGCTTTCTTT
CDR3aa: CASSISGGVNTEAFF

j_gene: TRBJ2-5
d_gene: -
v_gene: TRBV6-5
abundance: -
CDR3nt: TGTGCCAGCAGAACCCTGGGGGGAGAGACCCAGTACTTC
CDR3aa: CASRTLGGETQYF

j_gene: TRBJ2-7
d_gene: TRBD2
v_gene: TRBV30
abundance: -
CDR3nt: TGTGCCTGGAGAAAGATCCCTAAACTAGCGGTACCTTACGAGCAGTACTTC
CDR3aa: CAWRKIPKLAVPYEQYF

j_gene: TRBJ1-3
d_gene: -
v_gene: TRBV30
abundance: -
CDR3nt: TGTGCCTGGAGATACAGGACTAGCTCTGGAAACACCATATATTTT
CDR3aa: CAWRYRTSSGNTIYF

j_gene: TRBJ2-7
d_gene: -
v_gene: TRBV18
abundance: -
CDR3nt: TGTGCCAGCTCACCACCCGACTTATCCTACGAGCAGTACTTC
CDR3aa: CASSPPDLSYEQYF

j_gene: TRBJ2-7
d_gene: -
v_gene: TRBV5-6
abundance: -
CDR3nt: TGTGCCAGCAGCTCTCTAGATGGGTACGAGCAGTACTTC
CDR3aa: CASSSLDGYEQYF

j_gene: TRBJ1-5
d_gene: -
v_gene: TRBV19
abundance: -
CDR3nt: TGTGCCAGTAGTATCCCCGGGTGGGAGGGACGCAATCAGCCCCAGCATTTT
CDR3aa: CASSIPGWEGRNQPQHF

j_gene: TRBJ2-6
d_gene: -
v_gene: TRBV7-2
abundance: -
CDR3nt: TGTGCCAGCAGCTTGCGACAGTTGGGGTCCAACGTCCTGACTTTC
CDR3aa: CASSLRQLGSNVLTF

j_gene: TRBJ1-4
d_gene: -
v_gene: TRBV2
abundance: -
CDR3nt: TGTGCCAGCAGTGAACGGGGAAATTGGAGGATTAATGAAAAACTGTTTTTT
CDR3aa: CASSERGNWRINEKLFF

j_gene: TRBJ1-2
d_gene: -
v_gene: TRBV7-2
abundance: -
CDR3nt: TGTGCCAGCAGCGGACACAGTGATGGCTACACCTTC
CDR3aa: CASSGHSDGYTF

j_gene: TRBJ2-7
d_gene: TRBD2
v_gene: TRBV6-7
abundance: -
CDR3nt: TGTGCCAGCAGCCGACTAGCGGGAGGGCCCGTACCCTCCTACGAGCAGTACTTC
CDR3aa: CASSRLAGGPVPSYEQYF

j_gene: TRBJ2-1
d_gene: -
v_gene: TRBV2
abundance: -
CDR3nt: TGTGCCAGCAGTGTCGGTTACCAGCAGTTCTTC
CDR3aa: CASSVGYQQFF

j_gene: TRBJ1-6
d_gene: TRBD1
v_gene: TRBV30
abundance: -
CDR3nt: TGTGCCTCCACCTGGACAGGAACCTATAATTCACCCCTCCACTTT
CDR3aa: CASTWTGTYNSPLHF

j_gene: TRBJ2-7
d_gene: -
v_gene: TRBV9
abundance: -
CDR3nt: TGTGCCAGCAGCGAAACAGTGTCCTCCTACGAGCAGTACTTC
CDR3aa: CASSETVSSYEQYF

j_gene: TRBJ2-5
d_gene: TRBD2
v_gene: TRBV3-1/TRBV3-2
abundance: -
CDR3nt: TGTGCCAGCAGCCAAGACCGGGGGACTAGCGGTGAGACCCAGTACTTC
CDR3aa: CASSQDRGTSGETQYF

j_gene: TRBJ2-1
d_gene: TRBD2
v_gene: TRBV13
abundance: once
CDR3nt: TGTGCCAGCAGTCTCCGGACTAGCGGTTACAATGAGCAGTTCTTC
CDR3aa: CASSLRTSGYNEQFF

j_gene: TRBJ2-6
d_gene: -
v_gene: TRBV5-1
abundance: -
CDR3nt: TGCGCCAGCAGCTTACCGACAGTCAGCTCTGGGGCCAACGTCCTGACTTTC
CDR3aa: CASSLPTVSSGANVLTF

j_gene: TRBJ2-1
d_gene: TRBD2
v_gene: TRBV24-1
abundance: -
CDR3nt: TGTGCCACCAGTCTGCGCGGGGGGGAGAAGTTCTTC
CDR3aa: CATSLRGGEKFF

j_gene: TRBJ2-7
d_gene: TRBD2
v_gene: TRBV7-2
abundance: -
CDR3nt: TGTGCCAGCAGCGCCCCCGGGACTAGCTTCGAGCAGTACTTC
CDR3aa: CASSAPGTSFEQYF

j_gene: TRBJ1-4
d_gene: -
v_gene: TRBV4-2
abundance: -
CDR3nt: TGTGCCAGCAGCCAAGTTTTACAGGCAAATGAAAAACTGTTTTTT
CDR3aa: CASSQVLQANEKLFF

j_gene: TRBJ1-5
d_gene: -
v_gene: TRBV28
abundance: -
CDR3nt: TGTGCCAGCAGTTTTGGAGGGCAGCCCCAGCATTTT
CDR3aa: CASSFGGQPQHF

j_gene: TRBJ2-1
d_gene: -
v_gene: TRBV7-2
abundance: -
CDR3nt: TGTGCCAGCAGCTCACGATGGGGCGGGGACGAGCAGTTCTTC
CDR3aa: CASSSRWGGDEQFF

j_gene: TRBJ1-6
d_gene: -
v_gene: TRBV6-5
abundance: -
CDR3nt: TGTGCCAGCAGCTGGCAGTATAATTCACCCCTCCACTTT
CDR3aa: CASSWQYNSPLHF

j_gene: TRBJ2-7
d_gene: -
v_gene: TRBV10-2
abundance: -
CDR3nt: TGCGCCAGCAGGACTCGGCCGGCGGACGAGCAGTACTTC
CDR3aa: CASRTRPADEQYF

j_gene: TRBJ2-7
d_gene: -
v_gene: TRBV7-9
abundance: -
CDR3nt: TGTGCCAGCAGCCCGCCCGTATTCAGCGGGTCCTCCTACGAGCAGTACTTC
CDR3aa: CASSPPVFSGSSYEQYF

j_gene: TRBJ2-7
d_gene: TRBD2
v_gene: TRBV27
abundance: -
CDR3nt: TGTGCCAGCAGCCGGACTAGCGGGGGGACCTACGAGCAGTACTTC
CDR3aa: CASSRTSGGTYEQYF

j_gene: TRBJ1-5
d_gene: -
v_gene: TRBV6-5
abundance: -
CDR3nt: TGTGCCAGCAGGGGGGGTCCGACAATTAATCAGCCCCAGCATTTT
CDR3aa: CASRGGPTINQPQHF

j_gene: TRBJ2-3
d_gene: TRBD2
v_gene: TRBV6-2/TRBV6-3
abundance: -
CDR3nt: TGTGCCAGCAGCTCTATCCGGAGACGGGGGGGAGATACGCAGTATTTT
CDR3aa: CASSSIRRRGGDTQYF

j_gene: TRBJ1-5
d_gene: -
v_gene: TRBV4-3
abundance: -
CDR3nt: TGCGCCAGCAGCCAACAGGGAAATCAGCCCCAGCATTTT
CDR3aa: CASSQQGNQPQHF

j_gene: TRBJ2-1
d_gene: -
v_gene: TRBV5-1
abundance: -
CDR3nt: TGCGCCAGCAGCCCGGATACGGGCTCCTACAATGAGCAGTTCTTC
CDR3aa: CASSPDTGSYNEQFF

j_gene: TRBJ2-1
d_gene: TRBD1
v_gene: TRBV3-1/TRBV3-2
abundance: -
CDR3nt: TGTGCCAGCTTGATGGGACAGGGGAACAATGAGCAGTTCTTC
CDR3aa: CASLMGQGNNEQFF

j_gene: TRBJ2-1
d_gene: TRBD2
v_gene: TRBV18
abundance: -
CDR3nt: TGTGCCAGCTCAATTGTACTAGCGAGCGATGAGCAGTTCTTC
CDR3aa: CASSIVLASDEQFF

j_gene: TRBJ2-1
d_gene: -
v_gene: TRBV2
abundance: -
CDR3nt: TGTGCCAGCACCCGCCTTGTGACTGGAAACAATGAGCAGTTCTTC
CDR3aa: CASTRLVTGNNEQFF

j_gene: TRBJ1-2
d_gene: -
v_gene: TRBV7-2
abundance: -
CDR3nt: TGTGCCAGCAGCTTACCAGGGCTCTATGGCTACACCTTC
CDR3aa: CASSLPGLYGYTF

j_gene: TRBJ1-6
d_gene: -
v_gene: TRBV6-6
abundance: -
CDR3nt: TGTGCCAGCAGTTACAGAGGAGGATCCTATAATTCACCCCTCCACTTT
CDR3aa: CASSYRGGSYNSPLHF

j_gene: TRBJ2-7
d_gene: -
v_gene: TRBV6-5
abundance: -
CDR3nt: TGTGCCAGCTCTACCCCCCACTCGATACCCTACGAGCAGTACTTC
CDR3aa: CASSTPHSIPYEQYF

j_gene: TRBJ2-1
d_gene: -
v_gene: TRBV19
abundance: -
CDR3nt: TGTGCCAGTAGTATAGTTATGACTTTTACCTACAATGAGCAGTTCTTC
CDR3aa: CASSIVMTFTYNEQFF

j_gene: TRBJ2-5
d_gene: TRBD1
v_gene: TRBV25-1
abundance: -
CDR3nt: TGTGCCAGCAGCCCGGGACAGGGGTTCGGGACCCAGTACTTC
CDR3aa: CASSPGQGFGTQYF

j_gene: TRBJ1-3
d_gene: -
v_gene: TRBV7-2
abundance: -
CDR3nt: TGTGCCAGCAGCTGGGACACCTCTGGAAACACCATATATTTT
CDR3aa: CASSWDTSGNTIYF

j_gene: TRBJ2-7
d_gene: -
v_gene: TRBV19
abundance: -
CDR3nt: TGTGCCAGTAGTTTGCTCGGGACATTGTACTTC
CDR3aa: CASSLLGTLYF

j_gene: TRBJ2-7
d_gene: -
v_gene: TRBV13
abundance: once
CDR3nt: TGTGCCAGCAGCCTCGGCCAGGGTTTTACGAGGTACGAGCAGTACTTC
CDR3aa: CASSLGQGFTRYEQYF

j_gene: TRBJ2-3
d_gene: -
v_gene: TRBV7-3
abundance: -
CDR3nt: TGTGCCAGCAGCTTAACGCAGGGGCAGGCAGATACGCAGTATTTT
CDR3aa: CASSLTQGQADTQYF